This T cell receptor (beta chain) was obtained from a study of cytomegalovirus exposure and HLA in healthy donors. Vbeta (60) and Jbeta (13) primers were used in the PCR. This table comes from immunoSEQ multiplex PCR, and its TCRdb copy is limited to in-frame clones, with some not included. The sample has some 70,000 clones, roughly four fifths seen once; the top ten hold around 6.3%. From germline, CDR1 is SGHAT and CDR2 FQNNGV. This CDR3 is 13 amino acids long. V gave up 3 bases and J gave up 5 bases, with 11 bases separating them. The sequenced sample consisted of PBMCs. V is TRBV11-2 and J is TRBJ2-7, with D hard to call. This receptor was identified in a man over 45 in good health and CMV-seronegative. The CDR3 loop is CASSFSPGDEQYF. The CDR3 DNA sequence: TGTGCCAGCAGCTTTTCACCCGGTGACGAGCAGTACTTC.